The sequence of this T cell receptor beta chain was determined in a study of T cells in Graves' hyperthyroidism and ophthalmopathy. This CDR3 region has 16 residues. From germline, CDR1 is SGHTA and CDR2 FQGNSA. V dropped 1 base and J dropped 0 bases, with 7 bases sitting between them. RNA transcripts served as the template for amplifying TCR beta CDR3 regions. First-round RT-PCR targeting the TCR CDR3 was performed with the HTBI primer set. MiXCR, applied by TCRdb to the multiplex PCR reads, yields one record per CDR3 protein. Of hundreds of thousands of distinct CDR3 sequences listed, around 17% were seen once; the top ten hold 25% to 30%. This clonotype was seen repeatedly, ten times or more.

The specimen was blood. The chain uses TRBV7-2 and TRBJ2-6, with D possibly matching TRBD2 (5 bases). The sequence was collected from a woman aged 18-35 years with Graves' ophthalmopathy. CDR3 coding DNA: TGTGCCAGCAGCTTAGTCGGGAACTCTGGGGCCAACGTCCTGACTTTC. Residues: CASSLVGNSGANVLTF.